The TCR beta chain described here comes from a study of cytomegalovirus exposure and HLA in healthy donors. General study results and limits: Most TCR sequences were seen very rarely across donors, but some public TCRs occurred in many.

Amplification used 60 Vbeta primers and 13 Jbeta primers. Generated by immunoSEQ multiplex PCR, the TCRdb table keeps only in-frame clones and is missing some. The sample carries about 64,000 clones, 60% to 80% recorded once. Regarding this clone: Its antigen is not identified.

The length of the CDR3 is 15 residues. Germline V gives CDR1 MGHRA, CDR2 YSYEKL. The V and J ends lost 0 bases and 2 bases respectively, with 10 bases between them. Sequenced sample: PBMCs. This clonotype was obtained from a male donor in good health and CMV-seropositive. V is TRBV4-1 and J is TRBJ1-2, with a tentative D call TRBD1 (5 bases). CDR3 nucleotides: TGCGCCAGCAGCCAAGATCCCGGGGGGAACTATGGCTACACCTTC. This encodes CASSQDPGGNYGYTF.